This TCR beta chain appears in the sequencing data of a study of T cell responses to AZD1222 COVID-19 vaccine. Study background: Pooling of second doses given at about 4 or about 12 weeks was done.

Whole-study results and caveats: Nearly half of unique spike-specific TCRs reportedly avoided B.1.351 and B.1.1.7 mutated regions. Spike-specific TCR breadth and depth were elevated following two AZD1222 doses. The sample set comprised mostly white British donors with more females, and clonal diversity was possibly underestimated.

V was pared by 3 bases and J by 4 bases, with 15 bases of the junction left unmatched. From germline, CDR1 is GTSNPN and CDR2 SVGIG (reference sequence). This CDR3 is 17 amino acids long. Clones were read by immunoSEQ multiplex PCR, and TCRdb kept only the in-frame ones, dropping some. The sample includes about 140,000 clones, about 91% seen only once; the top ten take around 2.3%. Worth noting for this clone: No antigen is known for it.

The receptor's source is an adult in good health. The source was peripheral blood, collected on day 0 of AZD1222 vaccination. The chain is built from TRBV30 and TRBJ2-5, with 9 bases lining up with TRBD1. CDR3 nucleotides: TGTGCCTGGAGGGGGACAGGGTGGTTTCTTTCGGGAGAGACCCAGTACTTC. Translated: CAWRGTGWFLSGETQYF.